The sequence of this T cell receptor (beta chain) was determined in a study of T-cell memory formation after mild COVID-19. Overall study findings and caveats: Clones shrinking from day 15 to 85 showed even CD4/CD8 mixes; later expanders tilted CD4+. The finding that pre-infection memory included some responding clones suggested that cross-reactive memory joined.

This clonotype was recorded many times. Its specificity is not known. Sequence at one end of the junction differs from germline and may be a read error. Germline lookup yields CDR1 SGHVS and CDR2 FNYEAQ. CDR3 length equals 14 residues. TCRdb passed the 5' RACE reads through MiXCR, listing each CDR3 protein once. This table has about 470,000 distinct CDR3 sequences, about 20% appearing once. The genes are TRBV7-6 and TRBJ1-1, with 8 bases that match TRBD1. This TCR derives from an adult woman who had mild COVID-19 (a few samples of this study predate the infection). Cell type and time point are not known. Specimen: PBMCs or a T cell subset sorted from them (not recorded which). The CDR3 spells CASSLSGGNTEAFF. The CDR3 DNA reads TGCGCCAGCAGCCTCTCAGGGGGCAACACTGAAGCTTTCTTT.